This passage covers 29 T cell receptor beta chains from one sample sequenced in a study of identical twins. TCRdb independently ran MiXCR on the 5' RACE reads; one entry per CDR3 protein. The sample has fewer than 500,000 distinct CDR3 sequences, roughly 26% seen once. Another study also made use of these data, one on T cells expressing NK-cell markers.

What was sequenced was CD4+ T cells sorted from blood. Receptors were obtained from a woman between 18 and 29 years old in good health.

This chain uses TRBV15 with TRBJ1-2, with D perhaps matching TRBD1 (6 bases). V lost 1 base and J lost 8, with 14 bases in between. The CDR3 has 14 amino acids. Germline values: CDR1 LNHNV, CDR2 YYDKDF (reference sequence). In DNA form, the CDR3 reads TGTGCCACCAGCAGAGTCGGGGGCTCACGCGGCTACACCTTC. Its protein product is CATSRVGGSRGYTF.

By sample share, this clonotype is medium-sized. The V gene is TRBV7-8, the J gene TRBJ1-4; D remains unclear. V lost 1 base and J 0 bases, leaving 3 bases between the germline ends. CDR1 SGHVS and CDR2 FQNEAQ come from the germline V gene. The CDR3 spans 14 residues. The CDR3 coding sequence is TGTGCCAGCAGCTTAGGGACAACTAATGAAAAACTGTTTTTT. Its protein is CASSLGTTNEKLFF.

This chain joins TRBV14 and TRBJ1-1; D might be TRBD1 (6 bases). In germline, CDR1 is SGHDN, CDR2 FVKESK. The CDR3 runs 13 residues. V was trimmed by 8 bases and J by 2 bases, leaving 12 bases between them. The CDR3 nucleotides read TGTGCCAGCGCCGGACAGTCCAACACTGAAGCTTTCTTT. It codes for CASAGQSNTEAFF.

This clonotype was detected a few times. The chain has TRBV12-3 or TRBV12-4 and TRBJ1-5, with a tentative D call TRBD1 (6 bases). Trimming left V 5 bases short and J 4 bases short, with 15 bases between. The CDR3 runs to 15 residues. The DNA for the CDR3 is TGTGCCAGCAGTCCTCCGGGGCAGGGGAATCAGCCCCAGCATTTT. Residues: CASSPPGQGNQPQHF.

This chain connects TRBV19 to TRBJ1-4; D not certain. CDR1 is LNHDA and CDR2 is SQIVND in the germline V gene (reference sequence). Trimming removed 7 bases from V and 5 bases from J, with 17 bases in between. The CDR3 is 15 residues long. CDR3 amino acids: CASNSRGGFNEKLFF. Here the CDR3 DNA reads TGTGCCAGTAACTCCCGGGGTGGATTCAATGAAAAACTGTTTTTT.

In its sample, this clonotype was seen once. The V and J genes are TRBV7-6 and TRBJ2-5; the match to TRBD2 covers 10 bases. Germline CDR1 and CDR2: SGHVS and FNYEAQ. After removal of 5 bases from V and 4 bases from J, the junction contained 10 bases not matched to a gene. This CDR3 spans 16 amino acids. CDR3 amino acids: CASSPISGRALETQYF. CDR3 bases: TGTGCCAGCAGCCCTATCAGCGGGAGGGCCTTAGAGACCCAGTACTTC.

The rearrangement joins TRBV12-3 or TRBV12-4 to TRBJ2-5; possibly TRBD1 or TRBD2 for D (6 bases each). The CDR3 is 15 amino acids. V was clipped by 5 bases and J by 5 bases, with 18 bases between them. The CDR3 loop is CASSGQQGGWETQYF. Here the CDR3 DNA reads TGTGCCAGCAGTGGTCAACAGGGAGGCTGGGAGACCCAGTACTTC.

The V and J genes are TRBV10-3 and TRBJ2-2; D might be TRBD1 (6 bases). This CDR3 is built from 15 residues. In germline, CDR1 is ENHRY, CDR2 SYGVKD. The ends were cut back, 7 bases at V and 6 bases at J, with 18 bases in the middle. Here the CDR3 DNA reads TGTGCCATCAAGGGGCAGGGGTTAGTGCCCGGGGAGCTGTTTTTT. This gives the protein CAIKGQGLVPGELFF.

This chain uses TRBV20-1 with TRBJ2-3; 7 bases fit TRBD1. This CDR3 spans 13 amino acids. V was clipped by 7 bases and J by 4 bases; unmatched bases: 8. CDR1 DFQATT and CDR2 SNEGSKA come from the germline V gene (reference sequence). Here the CDR3 DNA reads TGCAGTGGAGACTACAGGGGCTCAGATACGCAGTATTTT. It translates to CSGDYRGSDTQYF.

This clonotype came up a few times. The chain recombines TRBV25-1 with TRBJ2-2, with D unclear. The germline V and J ends were trimmed by 1 base and 1 base, with 4 bases remaining between them. Germline CDR1 is MGHDK and CDR2 is SYGVNS. CDR3 length equals 14 residues. In DNA, the CDR3 is TGTGCCAGCAGTGAATTTGGGAACACCGGGGAGCTGTTTTTT. This gives the protein CASSEFGNTGELFF.

The chain joins TRBV5-4 to TRBJ2-7; D is tentatively TRBD1 or TRBD2 (6 bases each). This CDR3 is built from 14 residues. V was cut by 1 base and J by 0 bases, with 8 bases left in between. Germline V gives CDR1 SGHNT, CDR2 YYREEE (reference sequence). The DNA for the CDR3 is TGTGCCAGCAGCTTGCGGGGGCGCTCCTACGAGCAGTACTTC. Translation gives CASSLRGRSYEQYF.

The V and J genes are TRBV5-1 and TRBJ2-3; D gene unclear. Per the germline V gene, CDR1 is SGHRS and CDR2 is YFSETQ. Trimming pared 2 bases from V and 1 base from J, leaving 14 bases between. The CDR3 totals 16 residues. The CDR3 reads CASSFYLTRRTDTQYF. The CDR3 DNA reads as TGCGCCAGCAGCTTTTACTTGACTCGTCGCACAGATACGCAGTATTTT.

This clonotype was detected a few times. The chain recombines TRBV5-1 with TRBJ1-1, with D perhaps matching TRBD1 (5 bases). V lost 5 bases and J 4 bases, leaving 9 bases between the germline ends. Per the germline V gene, CDR1 is SGHRS and CDR2 is YFSETQ. There are 12 residues in the CDR3. The CDR3 nucleotides are TGCGCCAGCAGGGGGGGGAGCACTGAAGCTTTCTTT. Protein sequence: CASRGGSTEAFF.

For the CDR3, the DNA is TGTGCCAGCAGCAAACGACAGGGGGGTATGGAGCAGTACTTC. It translates to CASSKRQGGMEQYF. J is TRBJ2-7 and V is TRBV5-6; 9 bases line up with TRBD1. This CDR3 comprises 14 residues. With 4 bases clipped from V and 7 bases from J, the junction kept 9 bases outside the gene matches. The germline CDR1 and CDR2 sequences are SGHDT and YYEEEE. Drawing the rest from reference TRBV5-6 and TRBJ2-7, the complete variable domain is DAGVTQSPTHLIKTRGQQVTLRCSPKSGHDTVSWYQQALGQGPQFIFQYYEEEERQRGNFPDRFSGHQFPNYSSELNVNALLLGDSALYLCASSKRQGGMEQYFGPGTRLTVT.

This clonotype was observed a few times. The chain carries TRBV6-5 and TRBJ2-3; 10 bases are shared with TRBD1. The CDR3 is 14 residues long. The trim removed 4 bases at V and 4 bases at J, leaving 2 bases unmatched. In germline, CDR1 is MNHEY, CDR2 SVGAGI. The CDR3 region is CASSSGTGADTQYF. The DNA for the CDR3 is TGTGCCAGCAGTTCCGGGACAGGGGCAGATACGCAGTATTTT.

The chain carries TRBV6-2 or TRBV6-3 and TRBJ2-7, with 7 bases lining up with TRBD2. The CDR3 runs to 14 residues. V lost 6 bases to trimming and J lost 5 bases; unmatched junction nucleotides: 10. Germline V gene data show CDR1 as MNHEY and CDR2 as SVGEGT. CDR3 protein: CASRGVRTRDEQYF. CDR3 DNA sequence: TGTGCCAGCAGGGGGGTCCGGACTAGAGACGAGCAGTACTTC.

This clonotype has a handful of counts. This rearrangement joins TRBV19 to TRBJ1-6; unclear D gene. Germline V lookup: CDR1 LNHDA, CDR2 SQIVND (reference sequence). The CDR3 length is 12 residues. Trimming stripped 3 bases from V and 10 bases from J, with 7 bases between. The CDR3 loop is CASSMYSSPLHF. CDR3 bases: TGTGCCAGTAGTATGTATTCATCACCCCTCCACTTT.

J is TRBJ2-3 and V is TRBV24-1; perhaps D is TRBD1 or TRBD2 (5 bases each). This CDR3 spans 16 amino acids. Germline CDR1 reads KGHDR; CDR2 reads SFDVKD. Trimming took 4 bases from V and 6 from J, leaving 19 bases between them. CDR3 amino acids: CATSDSGAQFGDTQYF. The CDR3 DNA reads as TGTGCCACCAGTGACTCCGGGGCTCAGTTTGGGGATACGCAGTATTTT.

This clonotype occurred a few times. The chain uses TRBV29-1 and TRBJ1-1, with unresolved D. V dropped 0 bases and J dropped 0 bases, with 14 bases sitting between them. Germline lookup yields CDR1 SQVTM and CDR2 ANQGSEA. The CDR3 length is 16 residues. Written as DNA, the CDR3 is TGCAGCGTTGAAGAGGCGTCGGACGGATTGAACACTGAAGCTTTCTTT. Amino acid sequence: CSVEEASDGLNTEAFF.

J is TRBJ1-1 and V is TRBV20-1; D is unclear. The CDR3 is 13 amino acids. V lost 5 bases, J lost 3 bases, and 13 bases lay in between. In germline, CDR1 is DFQATT, CDR2 SNEGSKA (reference sequence). This CDR3 reads CSAPGRVYTEAFF. The CDR3 bases are TGCAGTGCTCCGGGGAGGGTCTACACTGAAGCTTTCTTT.

This clonotype was seen more than once but under ten times. The chain uses TRBV14 and TRBJ2-1; TRBD2 aligns across 8 bases. Germline CDR1 reads SGHDN; CDR2 reads FVKESK. The V gene end was trimmed by 4 bases and the J gene end by 4 bases; junction bases not matched to a gene: 9. The CDR3 extends over 16 amino acids. For the CDR3, the DNA is TGTGCCAGCAGCCTGAGGACGGGACTAGTTTACAATGAGCAGTTCTTC. As protein: CASSLRTGLVYNEQFF.

The chain links TRBV10-2 to TRBJ2-7; maybe TRBD1 (6 bases). The V end was cut by 4 bases, the J end by 2 bases, with 24 bases between. The CDR3 runs to 18 residues. CDR1 is WSHSY and CDR2 is SAAADI in the germline V gene. The CDR3 loop reads CASSAPRLQGRGTYEQYF. As DNA, the CDR3 is TGCGCCAGCAGTGCTCCGCGATTACAGGGTAGGGGGACCTACGAGCAGTACTTC.

The chain recombines TRBV11-3 with TRBJ2-1; D perhaps matches TRBD2 (5 bases). The CDR3 covers 12 residues. The germline V gene has CDR1 SGHNT and CDR2 YENEEA. V was clipped by 7 bases and J by 10 bases, with 14 bases between them. The CDR3 region has the DNA TGTGCCAGCAACAAGGACTTGGACGAGCAGTTCTTC. Its protein product is CASNKDLDEQFF.

The CDR3 loop is CASKLEGYNEQFF. The CDR3 nucleotides are TGTGCCAGCAAATTAGAGGGCTACAATGAGCAGTTCTTC. J is TRBJ2-1 and V is TRBV25-1; the D gene is possibly TRBD2 (5 bases). Germline CDR1 and CDR2: MGHDK and SYGVNS. Trimming removed 7 bases at V and 3 bases at J, with 10 bases between. The CDR3 covers 13 residues. Complete variable domain (other parts from reference TRBV25-1 and TRBJ2-1): EADIYQTPRYLVIGTGKKITLECSQTMGHDKMYWYQQDPGMELHLIHYSYGVNSTEKGDLSSESTVSRIRTEHFPLTLESARPSHTSQYLCASKLEGYNEQFFGPGTRLTVL.

This clonotype was detected only a few times. The J gene is TRBJ1-6, the V gene TRBV12-3 or TRBV12-4, with D maybe TRBD1 (5 bases). The CDR3 consists of 15 residues. The V gene lost 4 bases and the J gene lost 3 bases, with 10 bases spanning the gap. CDR3 DNA sequence: TGTGCCAGCAGTTACGACAGAATCTATAATTCACCCCTCCACTTT. It yields the protein CASSYDRIYNSPLHF.

Concerning this clonotype itself: A junction end diverges from the germline sequence, so it may reflect a read error. The chain couples TRBV5-1 to TRBJ2-7, with TRBD1 matching over 7 bases. Germline V gene data show CDR1 as SGHRS and CDR2 as YFSETQ. The CDR3 sequence is 12 residues long. The CDR3 DNA follows: TGCGCCAGCAGCTTGGCCGGTTCGGGACAGAAGTTC. It is translated as CASSLAGSGQKF.

This clonotype has a handful of counts. V and J are TRBV20-1 and TRBJ2-1; unclear D gene. Between the trimmed V and J ends, which lost 8 bases and 6 bases, there was a span of 11 bases. CDR1 is DFQATT and CDR2 is SNEGSKA in the germline V gene (reference sequence). CDR3 length: 11 residues. CDR3 DNA: TGCAGTTGCACCTGGCTCAATGAGCAGTTCTTC. This sequence encodes CSCTWLNEQFF.

This clonotype appeared a few times. The chain links TRBV6-1 to TRBJ2-1; D unresolved. Trimming took 7 bases from V and 4 from J, leaving 11 bases between them. The CDR3 length is 13 residues. Per the germline V gene, CDR1 is MNHNS and CDR2 is SASEGT. The chain's CDR3 is CASKHIQYNEQFF. In DNA form, the CDR3 reads TGTGCCAGCAAACATATTCAATACAATGAGCAGTTCTTC.

This clonotype has more than one count but fewer than ten. The V call is TRBV20-1, the J call TRBJ2-1; 12 bases align to TRBD2. CDR1 is DFQATT, CDR2 SNEGSKA, per germline (reference sequence). V shed 3 bases, J shed 9 bases, and the junction held 15 bases outside the gene matches. This CDR3 comprises 17 residues. CDR3 DNA sequence: TGCAGTGCTAGTAGGCCTAGCGGGAGGGCCCCGCTGCTTGAGCAGTTCTTC. Amino acid sequence: CSASRPSGRAPLLEQFF.